The clone carrying this TCR beta chain has a count of ten or more. The antigen is unknown. Trimming removed 0 bases from V and 8 bases from J; junction bases left unmatched: 16. The CDR3 is made up of 19 amino acids. In germline, CDR1 is LGHNA, CDR2 YNFKEQ. The record originates from a study of T-cell reconstitution after alpha-beta-depleted transplantation in children. Whole-study findings and limits: The study traced high day-60 TCRbeta diversity in some patients to surviving recipient T cells and thymic progenitors. Diversity and T-cell counts at one year after transplant derived mostly from new T cells.

Preparation of the TCRbeta library involved a method that used unique molecular identifiers. Via MiXCR, TCRdb re-called the PCR reads, giving one row per CDR3 protein. The repertoire holds about 98,000 distinct CDR3 sequences, with 7% to 8% as singletons. The TCR comes from a boy aged 2 to 10 with acute lymphoblastic leukemia, due to receive a stem cell transplant. Source: PBMCs, taken before TCRalphabeta/CD19-depleted stem cell transplant. This sequence joins TRBV4-2 and TRBJ1-4; 9 bases match TRBD1. DNA for the CDR3: TGTGCCAGCAGCCAAGATAAGTCGACAGGGGGTCGGTATGGAGAAAAACTGTTTTTT. Translation gives CASSQDKSTGGRYGEKLFF.